This T cell receptor beta chain derives from a study of T-cell reconstitution after alpha-beta-depleted transplantation in children. The study, taken as a whole, reports: Expanded graft clones, several hundred of them, were reportedly the source of alpha-beta T cells about two months after transplant. T-cell counts and diversity at one year post-transplant came mainly from newly produced T cells.

Turning to this clonotype: The antigen is undetermined. A much larger clone is a single base away; this may be a read error.

As it was prepared, the TCRbeta library received unique molecular identifiers. TCRdb reprocessed the PCR reads via MiXCR and lists one record per CDR3 protein. The sample includes about 200,000 distinct CDR3 sequences, about 6% of them seen just once. The V end lost 4 bases, the J end lost 6 bases, and 15 bases lay between the germline ends. The V gene's germline CDR1 is LGHNA and CDR2 YSLEER. The CDR3 contains 15 residues. The chain is built from TRBV4-3 and TRBJ2-2; the D gene is possibly TRBD2 (5 bases). The sequences come from PBMCs, collected before TCRalphabeta/CD19-depleted stem cell transplant. The clonotype originates from a girl in the first two years of life with combined immunodeficiency, due to receive a stem cell transplant. The DNA for the CDR3 is TGCGCCAGCAGCCGAGGGCACGGTGGCGCCGGGGAGCTGTTTTTT. Its protein is CASSRGHGGAGELFF.